This is a list of T cell receptor beta chains from one sample in a study of blood T cells in healthy people across ages. TCRdb independently ran MiXCR on the 5' RACE reads; one entry per CDR3 protein. The repertoire includes 650,000 to 1,000,000 distinct CDR3 sequences, under 40% of them detected once, and 10% to 15% sits in the top ten. Material for sequencing was blood. Receptors were obtained from a man aged 18 to 30 in good health. CDR3s include the opening cysteine and the closing phenylalanine or tryptophan. D genes are given only for firm matches. The size field is filled for only some rows; it gives once, few, many or a size class.

j_gene,d_gene,abundance,v_gene,CDR3aa,CDR3nt
TRBJ2-1,-,many,TRBV29-1,CSVESQGVLFF,TGCAGCGTTGAGAGTCAGGGTGTACTGTTCTTC
TRBJ1-2,TRBD1,many,TRBV20-1,CSVGQGDYGYTF,TGCAGCGTTGGACAGGGAGACTATGGCTACACCTTC
TRBJ2-2,-,-,TRBV27,CASFGRGISGELFF,TGTGCCAGCTTCGGCAGGGGTATCTCCGGGGAGCTGTTTTTT
TRBJ1-1,-,many,TRBV20-1,CSAQGRTEAFF,TGCAGTGCTCAGGGAAGGACTGAAGCTTTCTTT
TRBJ2-1,TRBD2,few,TRBV24-1,CATSSSGGPHSSYNEQFF,TGTGCCACCAGTTCTAGCGGGGGGCCCCATAGCTCCTACAATGAGCAGTTCTTC
TRBJ2-7,-,few,TRBV6-2/TRBV6-3,CASTSYDRIPYEQYF,TGTGCCAGCACTTCCTATGACCGGATTCCCTACGAGCAGTACTTC
TRBJ1-5,-,-,TRBV6-5,CASSPTGIGNQPQHF,TGTGCCAGCAGCCCCACAGGGATCGGAAATCAGCCCCAGCATTTT
TRBJ2-2,-,-,TRBV5-1,CASSLGSGTNTGELFF,TGTGCCAGCAGCTTGGGTTCGGGGACGAACACCGGGGAGCTGTTTTTT
TRBJ2-5,-,-,TRBV20-1,CSAIPVTGNQETQYF,TGCAGTGCTATACCCGTTACAGGGAACCAAGAGACCCAGTACTTC
TRBJ2-7,-,-,TRBV6-2/TRBV6-3,CASSYTTYEQYF,TGTGCCAGCAGTTACACAACCTACGAGCAGTACTTC
TRBJ2-7,-,-,TRBV7-2,CASSLGVALPNEQYF,TGTGCCAGCAGCTTAGGAGTGGCGCTGCCCAACGAGCAGTACTTC
TRBJ1-2,-,many,TRBV20-1,CSARDSRTTYGYTF,TGCAGTGCTAGAGATAGTCGTACAACCTATGGCTACACCTTC
TRBJ2-5,-,-,TRBV5-6,CASSLRGAGETQYF,TGTGCCAGCAGCTTGAGGGGGGCCGGAGAGACCCAGTACTTC
TRBJ2-3,-,-,TRBV20-1,CSAPSHLTDTQYF,TGCAGTGCCCCAAGCCATCTCACAGATACGCAGTATTTT
TRBJ2-7,TRBD1,many,TRBV7-2,CASSVDRGYEQYF,TGTGCCAGCAGCGTGGACAGGGGTTACGAGCAGTACTTC
TRBJ2-1,-,once,TRBV27,CASTDRQCNNEQFF,TGTGCCAGCACCGATCGTCAGTGTAACAATGAGCAGTTCTTC
TRBJ2-5,-,-,TRBV9,CAGSVGGVAQETQYF,TGTGCCGGCAGCGTAGGCGGGGTTGCCCAAGAGACCCAGTACTTC
TRBJ2-7,TRBD1,-,TRBV20-1,CSARRTGGHEQYF,TGCAGTGCTAGGAGGACAGGGGGCCACGAGCAGTACTTC
TRBJ1-5,-,-,TRBV20-1,CSATGGGNSNQPQHF,TGCAGTGCTACCGGGGGAGGGAATAGCAATCAGCCCCAGCATTTT
TRBJ2-3,TRBD1,many,TRBV4-2,CASSQGPGQVFSDTQYF,TGTGCCAGCAGCCAAGGCCCGGGACAGGTGTTTTCAGATACGCAGTATTTT
TRBJ2-3,-,many,TRBV29-1,CSVVGTDTQYF,TGCAGCGTTGTAGGCACAGATACGCAGTATTTT
TRBJ1-2,-,few,TRBV2,CASSEVGVYGYTF,TGTGCCAGCAGTGAAGTGGGGGTGTATGGCTACACCTTC
TRBJ1-2,TRBD1,-,TRBV7-9,CASSSPQGVPLKEYGYTF,TGTGCCAGCAGCTCCCCCCAGGGGGTCCCCTTGAAGGAGTATGGCTACACCTTC
TRBJ2-5,-,many,TRBV5-1,CASSLSRGAQETQYF,TGCGCCAGCAGCTTAAGCCGGGGGGCACAAGAGACCCAGTACTTC
TRBJ2-3,-,many,TRBV9,CASGWGETDTQYF,TGTGCCAGCGGATGGGGGGAGACAGATACGCAGTATTTT
TRBJ2-5,TRBD2,few,TRBV11-3,CASSLGVSRGGQETQYF,TGTGCCAGCAGCTTAGGAGTATCGCGGGGGGGTCAAGAGACCCAGTACTTC
TRBJ2-7,-,-,TRBV18,CASSPDPGSSYEQYF,TGTGCCAGCTCACCAGACCCAGGGAGCTCCTACGAGCAGTACTTC
TRBJ2-1,TRBD2,few,TRBV20-1,CSAQTSVSSYNEQFF,TGCAGTGCTCAAACTAGCGTTAGCTCCTACAATGAGCAGTTCTTC
TRBJ1-2,-,-,TRBV9,CASSELGFNYGYTF,TGTGCCAGCAGCGAGCTGGGTTTTAACTATGGCTACACCTTC
TRBJ2-3,-,many,TRBV12-3/TRBV12-4,CASSTRAGTDTQYF,TGTGCCAGCAGTACTCGCGCTGGCACAGATACGCAGTATTTT